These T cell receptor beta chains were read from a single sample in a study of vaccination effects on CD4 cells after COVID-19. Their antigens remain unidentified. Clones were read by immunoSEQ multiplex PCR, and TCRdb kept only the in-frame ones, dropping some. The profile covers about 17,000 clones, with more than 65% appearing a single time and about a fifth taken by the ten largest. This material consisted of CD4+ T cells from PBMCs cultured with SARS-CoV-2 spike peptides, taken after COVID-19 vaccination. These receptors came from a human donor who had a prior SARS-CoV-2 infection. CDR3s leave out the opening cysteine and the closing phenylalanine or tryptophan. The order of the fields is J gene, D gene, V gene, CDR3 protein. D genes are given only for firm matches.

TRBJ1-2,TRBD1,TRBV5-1,ASSGRTGDYGYT
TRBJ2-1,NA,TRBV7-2,ASSGAYNEQF
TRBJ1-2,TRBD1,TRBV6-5,ASSLTGGGIYGYT
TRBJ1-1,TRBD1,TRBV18,ASSPQSQGTTEAF
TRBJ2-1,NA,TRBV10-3,ATGFGGGGSYNEQF
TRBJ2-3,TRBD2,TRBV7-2,ASSFSGSTDTQY
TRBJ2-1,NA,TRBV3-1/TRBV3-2,ASSQEAYNEQF
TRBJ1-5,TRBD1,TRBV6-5,ASSRTTGVQPQH
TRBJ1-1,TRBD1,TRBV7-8,ASSLGYRGKNTEAF
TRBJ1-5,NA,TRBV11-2,ASSLAGDQPQH
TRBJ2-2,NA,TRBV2,ASREWGTGTGELF
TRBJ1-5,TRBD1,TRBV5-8,ASSFDRGERNQPQH
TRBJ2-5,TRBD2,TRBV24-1,ATSAPSGLQETQY
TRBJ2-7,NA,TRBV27,ASSPHRYSYEQY
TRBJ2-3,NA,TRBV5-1,ASRADKDTQY
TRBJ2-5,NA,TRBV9,ASSVGGQETQY
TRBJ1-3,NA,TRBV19,ASTRGGSGNTIY
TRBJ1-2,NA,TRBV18,ASSPEGQGSRYT
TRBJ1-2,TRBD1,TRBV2,ASSERLYRGHGGYT
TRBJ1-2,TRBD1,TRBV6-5,ASRAGGDSYT
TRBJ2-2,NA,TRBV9,ASSPFEARSNTGELF
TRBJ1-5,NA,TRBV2,ASRRGGNQPQH
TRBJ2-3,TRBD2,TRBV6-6,ASSRGLAGGGTDTQY
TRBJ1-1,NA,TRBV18,ASSRHPTGETEAF
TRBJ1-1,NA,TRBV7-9,ASSYTGSLRTEAF
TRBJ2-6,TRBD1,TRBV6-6,ASSRQGDVLT
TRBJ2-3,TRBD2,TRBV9,ASSKTVRGGGLFTDTQY
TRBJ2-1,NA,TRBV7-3,ASSLSGRYNEQF
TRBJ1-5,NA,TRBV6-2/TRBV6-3,ASSYSWQPQH
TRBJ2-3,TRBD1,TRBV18,ASSPQAGTGGKDTQY
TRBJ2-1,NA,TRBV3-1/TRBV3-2,ASSDRDINEQF
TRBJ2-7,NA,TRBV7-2,ASSFGEGGSLPYEQY
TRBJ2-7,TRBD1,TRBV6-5,ASSYRYRGSYEQY
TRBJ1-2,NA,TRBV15,ATSRGSYGYT
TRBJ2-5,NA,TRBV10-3,AISGLLGSGETQY
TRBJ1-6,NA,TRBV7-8,ASSPQGRDSPLH
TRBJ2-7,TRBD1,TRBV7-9,ASSLGRDSVSYEQY
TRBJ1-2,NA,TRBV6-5,ASSRTFTRNYGYT
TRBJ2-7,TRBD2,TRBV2,ASSAGLAGAYEQY
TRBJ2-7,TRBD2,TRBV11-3,AGSLEGSTSAEQY
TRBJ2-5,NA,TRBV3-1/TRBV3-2,ASSQAGLRQETQY
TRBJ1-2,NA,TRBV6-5,ASKTGSNYGYT
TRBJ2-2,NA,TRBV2,AGGANGELF
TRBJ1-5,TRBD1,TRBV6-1,ASSMTGHLQPQH
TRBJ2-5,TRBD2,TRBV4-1,ASSARLAPSQETQY
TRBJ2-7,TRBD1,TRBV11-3,ASSSWTGQEQY
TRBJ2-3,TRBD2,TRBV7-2,ASSPHRTSRHTDTQY
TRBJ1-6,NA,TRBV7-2,ASSSPPSAYSPLH
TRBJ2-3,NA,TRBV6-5,ASRRRTDNTDTQY
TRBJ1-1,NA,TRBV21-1,ASSKETVDTEAF
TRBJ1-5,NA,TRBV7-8,ASSLRAGGGVPQH
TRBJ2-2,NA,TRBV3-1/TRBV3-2,ASSHVGGQYTGELF
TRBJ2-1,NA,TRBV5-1,ASGLEVEQF
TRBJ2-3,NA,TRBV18,ASSPPVATDTQY
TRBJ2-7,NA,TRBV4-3,ASSQEEGVYEQY
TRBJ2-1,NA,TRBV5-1,ASSPDSDNEQF
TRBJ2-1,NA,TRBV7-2,ASRPQGAYNEQF